These 22 T cell receptor beta chains share one sample of origin, sequenced in a study of blood T cell repertoires in COVID-19. Produced via immunoSEQ multiplex PCR; TCRdb's table is partial and in-frame only. The top ten clones hold over 0.95% of a sample with 200,000 to 250,000 clones, about 88% of them seen once. Sample: peripheral blood. These receptors came from a man aged 40-50 years with acute or convalescent COVID-19.

A few counts support this clone. The chain carries TRBV3-1 (or the pseudogene TRBV3-2) and TRBJ1-6; D is unresolved. Trimming pared 4 bases from V and 7 bases from J, leaving 20 bases between. CDR3 size: 17 residues. Germline CDR1 reads LGHDT; CDR2 reads YNNKEL (reference sequence). The CDR3 sequence is CASSRRTDSGRNSPLHF. The DNA of the CDR3 is TGTGCCAGCAGCCGGAGAACGGACTCCGGTAGGAATTCACCCCTCCACTTT.

The chain uses TRBV5-4 and TRBJ1-2, with TRBD1 identical over 10 bases. The CDR3 length is 15 residues. V was pared by 4 bases and J by 1 base, with 4 bases of the junction left unmatched. Germline CDR1 is SGHNT and CDR2 is YYREEE (reference sequence). The CDR3 sequence is CASSNRDRGNYGYTF. CDR3 DNA sequence: TGTGCCAGCAGCAACCGGGACAGGGGTAACTATGGCTACACCTTC.

The chain combines TRBV2 with TRBJ1-5, with 8 bases lining up with TRBD1. CDR3 size: 15 residues. The V and J ends lost 4 bases and 5 bases, in that order; junction bases with no gene match: 7. Germline lookup yields CDR1 SNHLY and CDR2 FYNNEI. CDR3 loop: CASSVAGGLDQPQHF. CDR3 nucleotides: TGTGCCAGCAGTGTAGCAGGGGGCTTGGATCAGCCCCAGCATTTT.

V usage is TRBV6-6 and J usage is TRBJ1-2, with 11 bases matching TRBD1. The CDR3 is 16 residues long. CDR1 and CDR2 (germline): MNHNY, SVGAGI (reference sequence). The junction had 10 bases not matched to a gene; V was cut back by 2 bases and J by 8 bases. The CDR3 sequence: CASSYATGTGGMGYTF. CDR3 DNA: TGTGCCAGCAGTTACGCCACCGGGACAGGGGGTATGGGCTACACCTTC.

This chain's CDR3 is CASTLGRAGGVYGYTF. The CDR3 region has the DNA TGTGCCAGCACCCTAGGTCGGGCAGGGGGCGTCTATGGCTACACCTTC. This chain uses TRBV7-9 with TRBJ1-2; 8 bases align to TRBD1. This CDR3 comprises 16 residues. With 7 bases clipped from V and 4 bases from J, the junction kept 14 bases outside the gene matches. Germline V lookup: CDR1 SEHNR, CDR2 FQNEAQ (reference sequence).

This chain links TRBV4-1 with TRBJ1-1, with D unresolved. This CDR3 comprises 15 residues. Germline V gene sequence: CDR1 MGHRA, CDR2 YSYEKL. Trimming stripped 5 bases from V and 0 bases from J, with 13 bases between. CDR3 loop: CASSTARNLNTEAFF. CDR3 nucleotides: TGCGCCAGCAGCACTGCCCGCAACTTGAACACTGAAGCTTTCTTT.

The V call is TRBV6-6, the J call TRBJ2-7, with 8 bases fitting TRBD1. V gave up 7 bases and J gave up 0 bases; unmatched junction bases: 8. The CDR3 is 15 amino acids. Germline V gene sequence: CDR1 MNHNY, CDR2 SVGAGI (reference sequence). CDR3 loop: CASTPMQGASYEQYF. CDR3 sequence (DNA): TGTGCCAGCACACCTATGCAGGGGGCCTCCTACGAGCAGTACTTC.

The chain links TRBV2 to TRBJ2-1; TRBD1 matches at 8 bases. The CDR3 loop spans 16 amino acids. Germline CDR1 SNHLY, CDR2 FYNNEI. Trimming at V came to 10 bases and at J to 0 bases, leaving 11 bases not matched to a gene. CDR3 amino acids: CATRDRPNSSYNEQFF. The CDR3 coding sequence is TGTGCCACCCGGGACAGGCCTAATAGCTCCTACAATGAGCAGTTCTTC.

This sequence joins TRBV6-5 and TRBJ2-7; 7 bases align to TRBD1. Germline V gene sequence: CDR1 MNHEY, CDR2 SVGAGI. The CDR3 loop spans 14 amino acids. With V trimmed by 5 bases and J by 9 bases, 13 bases remained unmatched. The CDR3 loop is CASSRTGQPAAQYF. The CDR3 region has the DNA TGTGCCAGCAGTCGGACAGGACAACCTGCTGCGCAGTACTTC.

The chain couples TRBV9 to TRBJ2-1, with 7 bases identical to TRBD2. Unmatched junction bases numbered 8, after V lost 4 bases and J lost 7 bases. The CDR3 length is 14 residues. The V gene's germline CDR1 is SGDLS and CDR2 YYNGEE. The CDR3 DNA follows: TGTGCCAGCAGCCCCCGACTAGCTTCGAATGAGCAGTTCTTC. Protein product: CASSPRLASNEQFF.

The chain employs TRBV11-2 and TRBJ2-7; D is perhaps TRBD2 (6 bases). The CDR3 is 15 residues long. Per germline, CDR1 SGHAT and CDR2 FQNNGV. V was trimmed by 0 bases and J by 1 base, leaving 10 bases between them. The CDR3 coding sequence is TGTGCCAGCAGCTTAGATGATAGCGGATCCTACGAGCAGTACTTC. It specifies CASSLDDSGSYEQYF.

The chain uses TRBV4-3 and TRBJ2-7; weak D call: TRBD1 (5 bases). The V and J ends lost 3 bases and 0 bases respectively, with 9 bases between them. The CDR3 extends over 14 amino acids. The germline CDR1 and CDR2 sequences are LGHNA and YSLEER. This CDR3 is CASSQDDSSYEQYF. CDR3 in DNA: TGCGCCAGCAGCCAGGACGACAGCTCCTACGAGCAGTACTTC.

This clone appeared a single time. This rearrangement joins TRBV19 to TRBJ2-2; TRBD1 aligns across 9 bases. Trimming took 9 bases from V and 7 from J; bases not matched to a gene: 9. CDR1 and CDR2 from the germline V gene are LNHDA and SQIVND (reference sequence). The CDR3 totals 14 residues. The CDR3 DNA sequence: TGTGCCAGCGGATGGACAGGGGTTGTCGGGGAGCTGTTTTTT. It yields the protein CASGWTGVVGELFF.

The V gene is TRBV19, the J gene TRBJ1-1; D call uncertain. The CDR3 has 15 residues. The germline gives CDR1 LNHDA, CDR2 SQIVND (reference sequence). Trimming shortened V by 3 bases and J by 5 bases, and 16 bases separated the two germline ends. The CDR3 sequence is CASSIVGMSGTEAFF. The CDR3 coding sequence is TGTGCCAGTAGTATTGTAGGGATGTCGGGAACTGAAGCTTTCTTT. Drawing the rest from reference TRBV19 and TRBJ1-1, the complete variable domain is DGGITQSPKYLFRKEGQNVTLSCEQNLNHDAMYWYRQDPGQGLRLIYYSQIVNDFQKGDIAEGYSVSREKKESFPLTVTSAQKNPTAFYLCASSIVGMSGTEAFFGQGTRLTVV.

V usage is TRBV3-1 (or the pseudogene TRBV3-2) and J usage is TRBJ1-1, with D perhaps matching TRBD1 (6 bases). In germline, CDR1 is LGHDT, CDR2 YNNKEL (reference sequence). V was trimmed by 1 base and J by 6 bases, leaving 12 bases between them. CDR3 length equals 14 residues. This CDR3 reads CASSQGGRGSEAFF. CDR3 DNA sequence: TGTGCCAGCAGCCAAGGGGGCAGGGGTTCTGAAGCTTTCTTT.

This clone was observed a single time. The chain links TRBV6-5 to TRBJ2-7; 9 bases agree with TRBD1. Trimming took 5 bases from V and 6 from J; bases not matched to a gene: 8. From germline, CDR1 is MNHEY and CDR2 SVGAGI. This CDR3 is built from 14 residues. The chain's CDR3 is CASSTGQGTGEQYF. In nucleotides, the CDR3 is TGTGCCAGCAGTACCGGACAGGGGACGGGCGAGCAGTACTTC.

This clone was recorded once. The genes are TRBV10-3 and TRBJ2-1; 11 positions match TRBD2. Germline V CDR1 and CDR2: ENHRY, SYGVKD. This CDR3 spans 15 amino acids. The J segment lost 7 bases and the V segment lost 6 bases, leaving 8 bases of the junction unmatched. The CDR3 protein is CAISAASGGSNEQFF. CDR3 sequence (DNA): TGTGCCATCAGCGCTGCTAGCGGGGGGTCAAATGAGCAGTTCTTC.

This clone turned up a few times. This chain uses TRBV7-4 with TRBJ1-5; a possible D gene is TRBD1 (5 bases). Germline V gene sequence: CDR1 SGHVT, CDR2 SQSDAQ. V dropped 7 bases and J dropped 0 bases, with 16 bases sitting between them. This CDR3 is built from 16 residues. The CDR3 sequence is CASIQSRQSSNQPQHF. The CDR3 coding sequence is TGTGCCAGCATCCAATCCCGACAGTCTAGCAATCAGCCCCAGCATTTT.

The table lists this clone with a count of one. V is TRBV7-3 and J is TRBJ2-3, with TRBD2 matching over 13 bases. Trimming took 6 bases from V and 10 from J; bases not matched to a gene: 7. The CDR3 is made up of 14 amino acids. Per the germline V gene, CDR1 is SGHTA and CDR2 is FQGTGA. The CDR3 reads CASSYGLAGAPQYF. CDR3 bases: TGTGCCAGCAGTTATGGACTAGCGGGGGCCCCGCAGTATTTT.

V gene TRBV5-1 combines with J gene TRBJ1-1; 8 positions match TRBD1. Trimming cost V 4 bases and J 11 bases; bases outside gene matches: 16. Germline V gene data show CDR1 as SGHRS and CDR2 as YFSETQ. The CDR3 length is 15 residues. This CDR3 is CASSPGTGLYSGAFF. CDR3 in DNA: TGCGCCAGCAGCCCTGGGACAGGTCTGTATAGCGGGGCTTTCTTT.

V gene TRBV28 combines with J gene TRBJ2-7, with TRBD2 as a possible D gene (5 bases). The CDR3 is 12 amino acids. Trimming pared 5 bases from V and 9 bases from J, leaving 14 bases between. Germline lookup yields CDR1 MDHEN and CDR2 SYDVKM. The CDR3 loop is CASSTEYRGQYF. As DNA, the CDR3 is TGTGCCAGCAGTACCGAGTATCGGGGGCAGTACTTC. Complete variable domain (other parts from reference TRBV28 and TRBJ2-7): DVKVTQSSRYLVKRTGEKVFLECVQDMDHENMFWYRQDPGLGLRLIYFSYDVKMKEKGDIPEGYSVSREKKERFSLILESASTNQTSMYLCASSTEYRGQYFGPGTRLTVT.

The chain joins TRBV6-5 to TRBJ1-5; D perhaps matches TRBD1 (5 bases). Trimming took 5 bases from V and 6 from J, leaving 14 bases between them. The germline CDR1 and CDR2 sequences are MNHEY and SVGAGI. This CDR3 contains 14 residues. The CDR3 DNA reads as TGTGCCAGCAGTCCGATTCAGGGTGCTCAGCCCCAGCATTTT. Residues: CASSPIQGAQPQHF.